These T cell receptor beta chains were read from a single sample in a study of blood T cell repertoires in COVID-19. Profiled with immunoSEQ multiplex PCR; TCRdb holds only in-frame clones, not every one. Here the sample spans about 26,000 clones, approximately 87% being singletons. Sequencing input: peripheral blood. Every receptor here comes from a human donor in a cohort sampled during active COVID-19. The CDR3 runs from the conserved cysteine through the conserved F or W. The D gene is left open where the match is weak. Rows give clone size only sometimes, using once, few, many, or a class for an expanded clone.

V: TRBV2
J: TRBJ1-3
D: NA
length: 13
size: NA
CDR3: CASSERSGNTIYF
DNA: TGTGCCAGCAGTGAACGCTCTGGAAACACCATATATTTT

V: TRBV6-5
J: TRBJ2-7
D: NA
length: 15
size: NA
CDR3: CASSLSTGGTYEQYF
DNA: TGTGCCAGCAGTCTATCGACCGGGGGAACCTACGAGCAGTACTTC

V: TRBV6-5
J: TRBJ2-2
D: NA
length: 14
size: once
CDR3: CASRGTGNTGELFF
DNA: TGTGCCAGCAGGGGGACTGGGAACACCGGGGAGCTGTTTTTT

V: TRBV2
J: TRBJ1-1
D: NA
length: 13
size: NA
CDR3: CASSIQDGTEAFF
DNA: TGTGCCAGCAGTATACAGGATGGCACTGAAGCTTTCTTT

V: TRBV9
J: TRBJ2-1
D: NA
length: 15
size: NA
CDR3: CASSVDRSSYNEQFF
DNA: TGTGCCAGCAGCGTAGACAGGAGCTCCTACAATGAGCAGTTCTTC

V: TRBV27
J: TRBJ2-3
D: NA
length: 13
size: NA
CDR3: CASSPPGSVTQYF
DNA: TGTGCCAGCAGTCCACCGGGAAGTGTTACGCAGTATTTT

V: TRBV18
J: TRBJ1-2
D: NA
length: 12
size: NA
CDR3: CASSPEGSGYTF
DNA: TGTGCCAGCTCACCAGAGGGTTCCGGCTACACCTTC

V: TRBV5-1
J: TRBJ2-3
D: NA
length: 15
size: once
CDR3: CASSVRSTSADTQYF
DNA: TGCGCCAGCAGCGTGAGGAGCACTAGTGCCGATACGCAGTATTTT

V: TRBV7-9
J: TRBJ2-3
D: TRBD2
length: 14
size: NA
CDR3: CASSLAGGTDTQYF
DNA: TGTGCCAGCAGCTTAGCGGGAGGGACAGATACGCAGTATTTT

V: TRBV7-9
J: TRBJ1-2
D: NA
length: 13
size: NA
CDR3: CASSSRESYGYTF
DNA: TGTGCCAGCAGCTCCAGGGAATCCTATGGCTACACCTTC